The next 15 T cell receptor beta chains were all read from a single sample in a study of blood T cell repertoires in COVID-19. Generated by immunoSEQ multiplex PCR, the TCRdb table keeps only in-frame clones and is missing some. Among around 260,000 clones listed, roughly nine tenths were seen once. The sample taken for sequencing was peripheral blood. Receptors were obtained from a woman aged 40 to 49 who had recovered from COVID-19.

The chain links TRBV6-5 to TRBJ1-2; D is possibly TRBD1 (5 bases). The CDR3 has 13 amino acids. Germline V gene lookup returns CDR1 MNHEY and CDR2 SVGAGI. The germline V and J ends were trimmed by 4 bases and 4 bases, with 10 bases remaining between them. This chain's CDR3 is CASSSSGSYGYTF. CDR3 bases: TGTGCCAGCAGTTCCTCAGGGAGCTATGGCTACACCTTC.

The gene calls are TRBV4-1 and TRBJ1-5; D may be TRBD1 (5 bases). The germline gives CDR1 MGHRA, CDR2 YSYEKL. The CDR3 has 15 amino acids. Trimming shortened V by 10 bases and J by 0 bases, and 16 bases separated the two germline ends. DNA for the CDR3: TGCGCCACCTCTCCATTCAGGGATAGCAATCAGCCCCAGCATTTT. Protein: CATSPFRDSNQPQHF.

The genes are TRBV28 and TRBJ2-3, with no clear D. Germline assignment: CDR1 MDHEN and CDR2 SYDVKM. V was trimmed by 3 bases and J by 3 bases, leaving 4 bases between them. The length of the CDR3 is 12 residues. The CDR3 nucleotides read TGTGCCAGCAGTTTCTTTACAGATACGCAGTATTTT. Its translation: CASSFFTDTQYF.

The V call is TRBV28, the J call TRBJ1-4; 8 positions match TRBD1. The V segment lost 2 bases and the J segment 8 bases; nucleotides outside the gene matches: 7. The CDR3 totals 15 residues. The germline CDR1 and CDR2 sequences are MDHEN and SYDVKM. For the CDR3, the DNA is TGTGCCAGCAGTTTACGGTCACAGGGGGGGGAAAAACTGTTTTTT. Translating gives CASSLRSQGGEKLFF.

The rearrangement joins TRBV18 to TRBJ1-4; possibly TRBD1 for D (5 bases). V was shortened by 5 bases and J by 6 bases, with 10 bases between the two germline ends. The CDR3 is 13 residues long. Per the germline V gene, CDR1 is KGHSH and CDR2 is LQKENI. The CDR3: CASSNFRDEKLFF. In nucleotides, the CDR3 is TGTGCCAGCTCAAATTTCAGGGATGAAAAACTGTTTTTT. Drawing the rest from reference TRBV18 and TRBJ1-4, the complete variable domain is NAGVMQNPRHLVRRRGQEARLRCSPMKGHSHVYWYRQLPEEGLKFMVYLQKENIIDESGMPKERFSAEFPKEGPSILRIQQVVRGDSAAYFCASSNFRDEKLFFGSGTQLSVL.

This chain connects TRBV5-8 to TRBJ2-7, with 10 bases matching TRBD1. Looked up from germline, CDR1 is SGHTS and CDR2 is YDEGEE. V lost 4 bases to trimming and J lost 2 bases; unmatched junction nucleotides: 6. This CDR3 contains 15 residues. The CDR3 region has the DNA TGTGCCAGCAGCGCGGACAGGGGGAGAACCTACGAGCAGTACTTC. This sequence encodes CASSADRGRTYEQYF. The whole variable domain, filled in from reference TRBV5-8 and TRBJ2-7, reads EAGVTQSPTHLIKTRGQQATLRCSPISGHTSVYWYQQALGLGLQFLLWYDEGEERNRGNFPPRFSGRQFPNYSSELNVNALELEDSALYLCASSADRGRTYEQYFGPGTRLTVT.

This chain uses TRBV27 with TRBJ2-1; D gene ambiguous. The V end lost 5 bases, the J end lost 8 bases, and 13 bases lay between the germline ends. The CDR3 length is 13 residues. CDR1 MNHEY and CDR2 SMNVEV come from the germline V gene (reference sequence). CDR3: CASSPRVWDEQFF. Here the CDR3 DNA reads TGTGCCAGCAGTCCCCGGGTGTGGGATGAGCAGTTCTTC.

The genes are TRBV11-1 and TRBJ2-2; a possible D gene is TRBD1 (5 bases). From germline, CDR1 is SGHAT and CDR2 FQDESV (reference sequence). V lost 3 bases and J lost 6, with 14 bases in between. The CDR3 length is 15 residues. DNA of the CDR3: TGTGCCAGCAGCTTCTCTCCGGACAACCCCGGGGAGCTGTTTTTT. Its translation is CASSFSPDNPGELFF.

This clone was counted only a few times. This rearrangement joins TRBV9 to TRBJ2-7; tentative D call: TRBD1 (6 bases). V was trimmed by 2 bases and J by 2 bases, leaving 17 bases between them. The CDR3 runs 16 residues. Germline CDR1 SGDLS, CDR2 YYNGEE. CDR3 DNA sequence: TGTGCCAGCAGCGTCAGATTGGGGGCGCCCACCTACGAGCAGTACTTC. This sequence encodes CASSVRLGAPTYEQYF. Full variable domain (outside the CDR3, taken from reference TRBV9 and TRBJ2-7): DSGVTQTPKHLITATGQRVTLRCSPRSGDLSVYWYQQSLDQGLQFLIQYYNGEERAKGNILERFSAQQFPDLHSELNLSSLELGDSALYFCASSVRLGAPTYEQYFGPGTRLTVT.

In its sample, this clone was seen once. The chain combines TRBV14 with TRBJ1-2; D ambiguous. This CDR3 has 15 residues. Trimming stripped 2 bases from V and 3 bases from J, with 13 bases between. Germline V lookup: CDR1 SGHDN, CDR2 FVKESK. The CDR3 reads CASSQTQSNYYGYTF. DNA for the CDR3: TGTGCCAGCAGCCAAACGCAGTCCAATTACTATGGCTACACCTTC.

The rearrangement uses TRBV28 and TRBJ2-1; TRBD1 is a possible D gene (5 bases). Germline CDR1 reads MDHEN; CDR2 reads SYDVKM. The V gene lost 3 bases and the J gene lost 10 bases, with 10 bases spanning the gap. The CDR3 sequence is 12 residues long. CDR3 protein: CASSFPRVEQFF. In DNA, the CDR3 is TGTGCCAGCAGTTTTCCCAGGGTGGAGCAGTTCTTC.

This clone is a singleton in its sample. Here the CDR3 DNA reads TGTGCCAGCCGACCAGACAGGGGGGAGACCCAGTACTTC. Amino acids: CASRPDRGETQYF. The rearrangement links TRBV7-8 to TRBJ2-5; 9 nucleotides align to TRBD1. Germline assignment: CDR1 SGHVS and CDR2 FQNEAQ. The V gene end was trimmed by 8 bases and the J gene end by 5 bases; junction bases not matched to a gene: 6. CDR3 length: 13 residues. The full variable domain, its missing parts supplied by reference TRBV7-8 and TRBJ2-5, is GAGVSQSPRYKVAKRGQDVALRCDPISGHVSLFWYQQALGQGPEFLTYFQNEAQLDKSGLPSDRFFAERPEGSVSTLKIQRTQQEDSAVYLCASRPDRGETQYFGPGTRLLVL.

The chain joins TRBV5-1 to TRBJ2-1; D is uncertain. CDR3 size: 13 residues. The V gene's germline CDR1 is SGHRS and CDR2 YFSETQ. Trimming took off 1 base at V and 7 bases at J, with 9 bases between the two ends. The CDR3 sequence is CASSLSPENEQFF. The CDR3 DNA sequence: TGCGCCAGCAGCTTGAGTCCGGAGAATGAGCAGTTCTTC.

The chain recombines TRBV2 with TRBJ2-1, with 7 positions matching TRBD2. Germline assignment: CDR1 SNHLY and CDR2 FYNNEI. The CDR3 runs to 15 residues. V dropped 4 bases and J dropped 3; count of bases not matched to a gene: 6. The CDR3 loop is CASSASIAGYNEQFF. CDR3 in DNA: TGTGCCAGCAGTGCGTCAATAGCGGGCTACAATGAGCAGTTCTTC.

Concerning this clone itself: The sample contains more than one DNA sequence encoding this CDR3. The chain is built from TRBV3-1 (or the pseudogene TRBV3-2) and TRBJ1-1; D not certain. V dropped 0 bases and J dropped 1 base, with 6 bases sitting between them. The CDR3 length is 14 residues. Germline V gene data show CDR1 as LGHDT and CDR2 as YNNKEL (reference sequence). The CDR3 region is CASSQDRGNTEAFF. CDR3 DNA sequence: TGTGCCAGCAGCCAAGATCGGGGGAACACTGAAGCTTTCTTT.